The 9 T cell receptor beta chains below come from one sample, sequenced in a study of CD8 T cells in ankylosing spondylitis. Study observations and caveats: A TCR beta motif of 7 to 9 highly homologous variants seemed to mark ankylosing spondylitis blood.

TCRdb itself ran the 5' RACE reads through MiXCR, one entry per CDR3 protein. The sample yields over 450,000 distinct CDR3 sequences, more than 9.5% seen once. The antigens for these receptors are not known. The specimen sequenced was blood, either unsorted or a sorted T cell fraction (not recorded which). Every receptor here comes from a male donor with ankylosing spondylitis.

Ten or more counts support this clonotype. The chain has TRBV27 and TRBJ1-2; TRBD1 might be the D (6 bases). CDR1 MNHEY and CDR2 SMNVEV come from the germline V gene (reference sequence). CDR3 length equals 13 residues. The V gene lost 5 bases and the J gene lost 8 bases, with 15 bases spanning the gap. This CDR3 reads CASSPGVTGGYTF. Here the CDR3 DNA reads TGTGCCAGCAGTCCCGGTGTGACAGGCGGCTACACCTTC.

The chain uses TRBV28 and TRBJ2-1, with 13 bases that match TRBD2. The length of the CDR3 is 17 residues. With 7 bases clipped from V and 0 bases from J, the junction kept 6 bases outside the gene matches. The germline gives CDR1 MDHEN, CDR2 SYDVKM. This CDR3 reads CASTGLAGHLSYNEQFF. The DNA of the CDR3 is TGTGCCAGCACGGGACTAGCGGGACATCTCTCCTACAATGAGCAGTTCTTC.

V usage is TRBV30 and J usage is TRBJ2-2; possibly TRBD1 for D (5 bases). The length of the CDR3 is 13 residues. The germline gives CDR1 GTSNPN, CDR2 SVGIG (reference sequence). V was cut by 0 bases and J by 6 bases, with 8 bases left in between. The CDR3 region is CAWSVRVPGELFF. Here the CDR3 DNA reads TGTGCCTGGAGTGTCAGGGTACCCGGGGAGCTGTTTTTT.

This clonotype was seen a few times. The junction and the germline gene differ at one end; a read error may be behind it. The chain couples TRBV5-1 to TRBJ2-1; no clear D gene. Germline V gene lookup returns CDR1 SGHRS and CDR2 YFSETQ. This CDR3 has 15 residues. The CDR3 DNA is TGTGCCAGCAGCTTGGATAGGGTCTCCTACAATGAGCAGTTCTTC. Its translation: CASSLDRVSYNEQFF.

The V call is TRBV7-2, the J call TRBJ2-1; 9 bases fit TRBD2. Trimming at V came to 5 bases and at J to 0 bases, leaving 5 bases not matched to a gene. Germline V gene sequence: CDR1 SGHTA, CDR2 FQGNSA. The CDR3 has 16 amino acids. The CDR3: CASSLLAGVSYNEQFF. CDR3 coding DNA: TGTGCCAGCAGCCTGTTAGCGGGAGTCTCCTACAATGAGCAGTTCTTC. The full variable domain, its missing parts supplied by reference TRBV7-2 and TRBJ2-1, is GAGVSQSPSNKVTEKGKDVELRCDPISGHTALYWYRQSLGQGLEFLIYFQGNSAPDKSGLPSDRFSAERTGGSVSTLTIQRTQQEDSAVYLCASSLLAGVSYNEQFFGPGTRLTVL.

This clonotype was seen only a few times. The chain links TRBV7-9 to TRBJ2-7, with 8 positions matching TRBD2. Germline CDR1 and CDR2: SEHNR and FQNEAQ (reference sequence). The CDR3 loop spans 16 amino acids. The V segment lost 3 bases and the J segment 2 bases; nucleotides outside the gene matches: 9. As DNA, the CDR3 is TGTGCCAGCAGCTTCGCGGGAGGTGGGTCAACCTACGAGCAGTACTTC. Translation: CASSFAGGGSTYEQYF.

The sample holds many counts of this clonotype. This chain links TRBV7-2 with TRBJ1-1; no firm D call. V lost 0 bases and J lost 0, with 5 bases in between. The germline CDR1 and CDR2 sequences are SGHTA and FQGNSA. The CDR3 contains 14 residues. CDR3 sequence: CASSLAIVNTEAFF. DNA of the CDR3: TGTGCCAGCAGCTTAGCAATAGTGAACACTGAAGCTTTCTTT.

The CDR3 sequence is CASSYRGDNEKLFF. CDR3 in DNA: TGCGCCAGCAGTTACAGGGGCGATAATGAAAAACTGTTTTTT. V is TRBV5-1 and J is TRBJ1-4; 7 bases map to TRBD1. The CDR3 is 14 residues long. The V segment lost 5 bases and the J segment 4 bases; nucleotides outside the gene matches: 5. The germline CDR1 and CDR2 sequences are SGHRS and YFSETQ. Drawing the rest from reference TRBV5-1 and TRBJ1-4, the complete variable domain is KAGVTQTPRYLIKTRGQQVTLSCSPISGHRSVSWYQQTPGQGLQFLFEYFSETQRNKGNFPGRFSGRQFSNSRSEMNVSTLELGDSALYLCASSYRGDNEKLFFGSGTQLSVL.

In its sample, this clonotype was seen many times. At one boundary the junction diverges from the germline segment, which might be a read error. This CDR3 reads CASSLALAGGETQYF. In DNA form, the CDR3 reads TGTGCCAGCAGCTTAGCGCTAGCGGGAGGAGAGACCCAGTACTTC. The V gene is TRBV5-1, the J gene TRBJ2-5; 11 nucleotides match TRBD2. Germline assignment: CDR1 SGHRS and CDR2 YFSETQ. The CDR3 totals 15 residues.